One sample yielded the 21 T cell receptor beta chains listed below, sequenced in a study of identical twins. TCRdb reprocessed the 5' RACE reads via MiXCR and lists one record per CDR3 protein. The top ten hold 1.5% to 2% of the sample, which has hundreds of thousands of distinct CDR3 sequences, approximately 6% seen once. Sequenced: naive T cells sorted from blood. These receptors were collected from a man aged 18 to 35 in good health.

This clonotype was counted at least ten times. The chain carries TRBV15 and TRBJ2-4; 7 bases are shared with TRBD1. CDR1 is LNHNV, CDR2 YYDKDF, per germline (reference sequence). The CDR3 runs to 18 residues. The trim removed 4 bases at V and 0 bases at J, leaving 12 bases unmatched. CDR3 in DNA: TGTGCCACCAGCAAATACCCCGGGACAGATTTAGCCAAAAACATTCAGTACTTC. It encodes CATSKYPGTDLAKNIQYF. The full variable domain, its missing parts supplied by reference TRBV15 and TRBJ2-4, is DAMVIQNPRYQVTQFGKPVTLSCSQTLNHNVMYWYQQKSSQAPKLLFHYYDKDFNNEADTPDNFQSRRPNTSFCFLDIRSPGLGDTAMYLCATSKYPGTDLAKNIQYFGAGTRLSVL.

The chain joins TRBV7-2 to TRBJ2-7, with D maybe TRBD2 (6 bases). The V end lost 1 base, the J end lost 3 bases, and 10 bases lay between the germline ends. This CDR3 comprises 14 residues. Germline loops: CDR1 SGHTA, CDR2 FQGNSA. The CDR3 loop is CASSLDWRGYEQYV. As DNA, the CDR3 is TGTGCCAGCAGCTTAGACTGGAGGGGCTACGAGCAGTACGTC.

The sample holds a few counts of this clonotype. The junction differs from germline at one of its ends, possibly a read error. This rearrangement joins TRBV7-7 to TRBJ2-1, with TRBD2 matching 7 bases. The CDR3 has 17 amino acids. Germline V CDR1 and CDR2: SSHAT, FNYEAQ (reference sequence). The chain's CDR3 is CASSLGPSSGPTNEQFF. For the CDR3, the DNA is TGTGCCAGCAGTTTAGGTCCGTCTAGCGGACCAACCAATGAGCAGTTCTTC.

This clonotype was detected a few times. The CDR3 DNA reads TGTGCCAGCAGCACCTGGACTAGCGGGAGATTACTAGAGACCCAGTACTTC. Encoded protein: CASSTWTSGRLLETQYF. The rearrangement uses TRBV7-9 and TRBJ2-5; 13 positions agree with TRBD2. Germline V gene sequence: CDR1 SEHNR, CDR2 FQNEAQ (reference sequence). The ends lost 5 bases at V and 4 bases at J; junction bases unmatched: 10. The CDR3 sequence is 17 residues long.

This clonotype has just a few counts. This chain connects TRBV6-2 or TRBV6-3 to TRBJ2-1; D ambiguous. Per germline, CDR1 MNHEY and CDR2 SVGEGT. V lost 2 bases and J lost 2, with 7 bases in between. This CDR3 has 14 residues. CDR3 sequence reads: CASSYPGAYNEQFF. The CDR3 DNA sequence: TGTGCCAGCAGTTACCCTGGGGCCTACAATGAGCAGTTCTTC.

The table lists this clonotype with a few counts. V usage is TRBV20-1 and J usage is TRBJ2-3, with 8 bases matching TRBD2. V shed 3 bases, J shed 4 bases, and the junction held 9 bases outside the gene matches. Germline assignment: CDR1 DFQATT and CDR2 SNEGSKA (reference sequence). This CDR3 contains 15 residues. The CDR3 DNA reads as TGCAGTGCTAGGAGTAATAGCGGGATGGCAGATACGCAGTATTTT. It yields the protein CSARSNSGMADTQYF.

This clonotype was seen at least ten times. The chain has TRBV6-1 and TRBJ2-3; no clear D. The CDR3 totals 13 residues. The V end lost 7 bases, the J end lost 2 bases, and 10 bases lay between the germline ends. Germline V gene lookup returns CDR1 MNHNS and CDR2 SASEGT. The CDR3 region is CASIPKSTDTQYF. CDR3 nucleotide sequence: TGTGCCAGCATCCCTAAATCCACAGATACGCAGTATTTT.

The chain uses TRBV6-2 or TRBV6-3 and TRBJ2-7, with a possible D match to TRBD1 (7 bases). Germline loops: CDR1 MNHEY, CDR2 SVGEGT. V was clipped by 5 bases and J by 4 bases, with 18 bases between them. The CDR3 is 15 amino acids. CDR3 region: CASSPRDSGRYEQYV. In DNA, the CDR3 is TGTGCCAGCAGTCCCCGGGACAGCGGGCGGTACGAGCAGTACGTC.

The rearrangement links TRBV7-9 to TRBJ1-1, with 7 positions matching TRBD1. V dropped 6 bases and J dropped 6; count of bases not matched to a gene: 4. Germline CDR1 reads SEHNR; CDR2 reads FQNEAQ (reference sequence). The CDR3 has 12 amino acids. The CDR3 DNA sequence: TGTGCCAGCAGAGGAGGGGGCGCTGAAGCTTTCTTT. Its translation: CASRGGGAEAFF.

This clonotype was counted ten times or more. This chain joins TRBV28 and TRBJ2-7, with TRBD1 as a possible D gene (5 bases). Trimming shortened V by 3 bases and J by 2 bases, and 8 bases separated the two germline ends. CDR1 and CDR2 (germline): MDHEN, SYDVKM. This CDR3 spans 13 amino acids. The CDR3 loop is CASSLGPAYEQYV. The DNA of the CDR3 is TGTGCCAGCAGTTTGGGGCCCGCCTACGAGCAGTACGTC.

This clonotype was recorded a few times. CDR3 in amino acids: CATSEVGAWYNEQFF. The CDR3 nucleotides are TGTGCCACCAGTGAAGTGGGGGCTTGGTACAATGAGCAGTTCTTC. The rearrangement uses TRBV24-1 and TRBJ2-1; weak D call: TRBD1 (6 bases). V lost 4 bases to trimming and J lost 4 bases, with 13 bases between them. The CDR3 sequence is 15 residues long. Germline V gene lookup returns CDR1 KGHDR and CDR2 SFDVKD.

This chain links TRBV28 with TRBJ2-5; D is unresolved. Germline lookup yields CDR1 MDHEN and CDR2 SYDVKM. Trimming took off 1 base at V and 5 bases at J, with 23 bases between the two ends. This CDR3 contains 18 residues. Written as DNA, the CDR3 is TGTGCCAGCAGTTTATTGCCCTTCTCGACCGCATTGGGGGAGACCCAGTACTTC. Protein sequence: CASSLLPFSTALGETQYF.

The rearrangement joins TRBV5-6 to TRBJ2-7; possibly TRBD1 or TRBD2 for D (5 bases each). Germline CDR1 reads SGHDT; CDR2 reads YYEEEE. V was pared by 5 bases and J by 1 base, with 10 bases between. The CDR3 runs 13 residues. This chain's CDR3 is CASSKGSSYEQYV. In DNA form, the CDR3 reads TGTGCCAGCAGTAAGGGGAGTTCCTACGAGCAGTACGTC.

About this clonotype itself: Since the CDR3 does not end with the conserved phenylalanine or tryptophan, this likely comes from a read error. Here the CDR3 DNA reads TGTGCCAGCGCTTATCGGGGGCTCCTTGGAAACACCATATATTGT. Protein sequence: CASAYRGLLGNTIYC. The chain carries TRBV6-1 and TRBJ1-3; tentatively, D is TRBD1 (6 bases). In germline, CDR1 is MNHNS, CDR2 SASEGT. Trimming shortened V by 8 bases and J by 3 bases, and 17 bases separated the two germline ends. The CDR3 covers 15 residues.

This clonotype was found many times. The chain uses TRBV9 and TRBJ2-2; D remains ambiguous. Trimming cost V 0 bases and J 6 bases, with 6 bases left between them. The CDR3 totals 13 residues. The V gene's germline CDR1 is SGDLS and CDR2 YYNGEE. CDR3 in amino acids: CASSVEVAGELFF. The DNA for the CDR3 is TGTGCCAGCAGCGTAGAGGTAGCCGGGGAGCTGTTTTTT.

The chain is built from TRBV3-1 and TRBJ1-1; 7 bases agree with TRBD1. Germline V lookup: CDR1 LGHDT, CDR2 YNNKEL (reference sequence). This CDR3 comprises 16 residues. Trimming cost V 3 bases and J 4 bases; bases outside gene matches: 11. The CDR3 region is CASSQETGRFGTEAFF. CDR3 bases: TGTGCCAGCAGCCAGGAGACAGGGAGGTTCGGCACTGAAGCTTTCTTT.

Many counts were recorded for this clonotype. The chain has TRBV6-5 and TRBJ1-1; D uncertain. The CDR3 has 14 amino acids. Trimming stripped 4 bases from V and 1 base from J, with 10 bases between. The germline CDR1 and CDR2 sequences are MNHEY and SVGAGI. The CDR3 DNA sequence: TGTGCCAGCAGTTCCCCACAGAGGAACACTGAAGCTTTCTTT. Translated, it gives CASSSPQRNTEAFF.

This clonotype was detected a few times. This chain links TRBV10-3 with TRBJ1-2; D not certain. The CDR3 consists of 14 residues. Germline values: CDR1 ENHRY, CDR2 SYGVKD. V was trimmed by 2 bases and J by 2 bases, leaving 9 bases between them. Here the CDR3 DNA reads TGTGCCATCAGTGAGGACCCCCAGAACTATGGCTACACCTTC. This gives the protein CAISEDPQNYGYTF.

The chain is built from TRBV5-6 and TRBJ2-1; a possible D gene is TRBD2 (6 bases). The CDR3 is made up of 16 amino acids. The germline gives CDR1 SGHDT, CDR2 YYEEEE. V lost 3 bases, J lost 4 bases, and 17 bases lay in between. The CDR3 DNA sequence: TGTGCCAGCAGCTGGAGTGTCGCGGGAAGTTACAATGAGCAGTTCTTC. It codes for CASSWSVAGSYNEQFF.

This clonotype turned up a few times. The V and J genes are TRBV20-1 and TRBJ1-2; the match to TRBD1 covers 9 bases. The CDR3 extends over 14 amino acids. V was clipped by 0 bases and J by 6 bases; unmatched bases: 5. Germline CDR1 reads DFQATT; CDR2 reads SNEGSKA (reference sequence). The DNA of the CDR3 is TGCAGTGCTAGAGATCAACAGGGGGCTAATGGCTACACCTTC. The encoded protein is CSARDQQGANGYTF.

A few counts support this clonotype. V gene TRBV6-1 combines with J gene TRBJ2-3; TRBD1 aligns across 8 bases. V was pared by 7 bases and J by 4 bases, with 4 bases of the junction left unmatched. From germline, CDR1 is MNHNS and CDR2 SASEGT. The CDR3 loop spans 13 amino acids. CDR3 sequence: CASTRQGSDTQYF. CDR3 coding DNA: TGTGCCAGCACGAGACAGGGGTCAGATACGCAGTATTTT.